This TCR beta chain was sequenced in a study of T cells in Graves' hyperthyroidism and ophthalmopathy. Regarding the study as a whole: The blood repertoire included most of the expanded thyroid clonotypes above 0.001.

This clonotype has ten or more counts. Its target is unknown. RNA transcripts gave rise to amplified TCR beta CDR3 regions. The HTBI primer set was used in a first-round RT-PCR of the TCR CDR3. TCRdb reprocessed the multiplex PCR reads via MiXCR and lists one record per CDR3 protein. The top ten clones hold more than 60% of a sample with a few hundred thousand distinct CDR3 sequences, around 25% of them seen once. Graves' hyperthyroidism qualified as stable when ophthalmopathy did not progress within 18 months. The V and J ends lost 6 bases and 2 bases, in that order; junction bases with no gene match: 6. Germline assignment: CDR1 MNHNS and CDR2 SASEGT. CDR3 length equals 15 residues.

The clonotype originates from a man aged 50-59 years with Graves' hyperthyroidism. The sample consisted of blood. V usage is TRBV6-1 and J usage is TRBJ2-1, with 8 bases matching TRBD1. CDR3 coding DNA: TGTGCCAGCAGCCCCAGGGGGCGGCCCTACAATGAGCAGTTCTTC. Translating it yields CASSPRGRPYNEQFF.